The T cell receptor beta chain under discussion was sequenced for a study of post-analysis software for immune sequencing data. Overall study findings and caveats: TRBV segments more frequent in patients than in controls numbered roughly 5 and included TRBV5-6, TRBV5-1 and TRBV20-1.

Prepared libraries of TCR beta cDNA carried unique molecular identifiers. Starting from about 0.98 to 11 million T cells, the study yielded hundreds of thousands of cDNA molecules. TCRdb re-derived calls from the PCR reads in MiXCR, one entry per CDR3 protein. The table has 600,000 to 750,000 distinct CDR3 sequences, 59% seen once. In regard to this clonotype: The antigen is unknown.

Germline CDR1 SGDLS, CDR2 YYNGEE. This CDR3 has 12 residues. Trimming cost V 6 bases and J 4 bases, with 10 bases left between them. Material: blood. This receptor was identified in a girl aged 2 to 10 with multiple sclerosis. V is TRBV9 and J is TRBJ1-2, with D possibly TRBD1 on 5 matching bases. CDR3 sequence: CASTGTGYGYTF. The CDR3 DNA follows: TGTGCCAGCACCGGGACGGGCTATGGCTACACCTTC.